This TCR beta chain was sequenced for a study of early T cells in non-severe SARS-CoV-2 infection. In its sample, this clonotype was seen many times. Unique molecular identifiers were affixed to single, distinct cDNA molecules. TCRdb re-analysed the 5' RACE reads in MiXCR, keeping a single row per CDR3 protein. The table records about 69,000 distinct CDR3 sequences, over 3.5% of them present only once. The sequence was collected from an adult who was a healthcare worker with PCR-confirmed SARS-CoV-2 infection or an uninfected control (not recorded which). The donor label of this sample is uncertain. This material consisted of whole blood, taken at baseline.

The CDR3 region has the DNA TGTGCCAGCAGCTTGAACTATGGCTACACCTTC. It is translated as CASSLNYGYTF. The chain joins TRBV7-9 to TRBJ1-2, with D uncertain. Trimming cost V 3 bases and J 2 bases, with 1 base left between them. Germline lookup yields CDR1 SEHNR and CDR2 FQNEAQ (reference sequence). This CDR3 region has 11 residues.